This note documents a single T cell receptor beta chain sequence. The sample comes from a study of blood T cell repertoires in COVID-19. Study-level background: Samples of COVID-19 (acute and convalescent) were obtained from the United States, Italy and Spain. T cells, B-cell-depleted T cells, or PBMCs supplied cDNA or gDNA.

Seattle cases were enrolled at active infection and followed longitudinally. Method: immunoSEQ multiplex PCR; TCRdb's copy keeps in-frame clones and lacks some. The sample has 400,000 or so clones; around nine tenths are singletons. Sequencing was done on a sample of peripheral blood. The clonotype comes from a woman in her 40s with COVID-19, enrolled during active disease.

The chain's CDR3 is CASSLTSGSGTDTQYF. For the CDR3, the DNA is TGTGCCAGCAGTCTAACTAGCGGGAGTGGCACAGATACGCAGTATTTT. The V and J genes are TRBV27 and TRBJ2-3; 11 bases are shared with TRBD2. The germline CDR1 and CDR2 sequences are MNHEY and SMNVEV (reference sequence). Trimming cost V 5 bases and J 1 base; bases outside gene matches: 5. CDR3 length equals 16 residues.